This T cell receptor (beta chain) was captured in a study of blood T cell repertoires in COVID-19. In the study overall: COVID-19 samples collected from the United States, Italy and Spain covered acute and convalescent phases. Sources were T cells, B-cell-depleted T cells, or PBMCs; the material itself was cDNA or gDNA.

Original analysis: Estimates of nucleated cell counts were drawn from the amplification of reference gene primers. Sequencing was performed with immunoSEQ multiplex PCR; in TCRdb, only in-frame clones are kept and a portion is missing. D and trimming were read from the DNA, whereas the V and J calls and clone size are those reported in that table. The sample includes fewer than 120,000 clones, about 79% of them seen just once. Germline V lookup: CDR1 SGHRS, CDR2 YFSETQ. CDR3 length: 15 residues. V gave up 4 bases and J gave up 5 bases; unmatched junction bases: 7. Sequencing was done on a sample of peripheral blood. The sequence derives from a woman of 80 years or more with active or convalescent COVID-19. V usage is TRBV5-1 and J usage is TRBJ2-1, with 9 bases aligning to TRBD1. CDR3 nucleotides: TGCGCCAGCAGCCCACAGGGGGCGACGAACAATGAGCAGTTCTTC. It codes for CASSPQGATNNEQFF.